Below are 19 T cell receptor beta chains sequenced from a single sample in a study of cytomegalovirus exposure and HLA in healthy donors. 13 Jbeta primers and 60 Vbeta primers were used for the PCR. The data were produced by immunoSEQ multiplex PCR, yet TCRdb's version contains in-frame clones alone and is incomplete. The sample lists about 120,000 clones, around 74% occurring once. Input material: PBMCs. The receptors derive from a man aged 55 to 69 in good health and CMV-seropositive.

CDR3 coding DNA: TGTGCAATCCCGGGACAGGGAGCCGAAAAACTGTTTTTT. This gives the protein CAIPGQGAEKLFF. The chain carries TRBV28 and TRBJ1-4, with TRBD1 matching over 9 bases. CDR3 length equals 13 residues. The germline CDR1 and CDR2 sequences are MDHEN and SYDVKM.

The rearrangement uses TRBV27 and TRBJ2-7; 7 nucleotides line up with TRBD2. The CDR3 totals 13 residues. J gave up 2 bases and V 6 bases, and 4 bases lay outside the gene matches. Per germline, CDR1 MNHEY and CDR2 SMNVEV (reference sequence). This CDR3 is CASSQGTTYEQYF. CDR3 nucleotides: TGTGCCAGCAGCCAAGGGACTACCTACGAGCAGTACTTC.

This clone was observed once. V usage is TRBV19 and J usage is TRBJ1-2; a weak D match, TRBD1 (6 bases). Per germline, CDR1 LNHDA and CDR2 SQIVND (reference sequence). The CDR3 has 14 amino acids. Between the trimmed V and J ends, which lost 9 bases and 8 bases, there was a span of 22 bases. The CDR3 sequence: CARSWGPPRGGYTF. DNA for the CDR3: TGTGCCAGGAGTTGGGGACCCCCGAGGGGGGGCTACACCTTC.

The chain carries TRBV10-3 and TRBJ1-2; D perhaps matches TRBD1 (6 bases). The CDR3 covers 13 residues. Deletions cut 4 bases from V and 8 bases from J, with 14 bases between. Germline values: CDR1 ENHRY, CDR2 SYGVKD. This CDR3 reads CAISGGRVSGYTF. The CDR3 DNA sequence: TGTGCCATCAGTGGGGGGCGGGTAAGCGGCTACACCTTC.

The chain uses TRBV18 and TRBJ1-4; 7 bases line up with TRBD1. The V gene end was trimmed by 1 base and the J gene end by 4 bases; junction bases not matched to a gene: 3. The germline V gene has CDR1 KGHSH and CDR2 LQKENI. The CDR3 sequence is 15 residues long. Written as DNA, the CDR3 is TGTGCCAGCTCACCACTCGGGACAGATAATGAAAAACTGTTTTTT. This sequence encodes CASSPLGTDNEKLFF.

This clone was detected only a few times. The V call is TRBV5-1, the J call TRBJ2-1; 14 positions agree with TRBD2. CDR1 and CDR2 from the germline V gene are SGHRS and YFSETQ. V gave up 4 bases and J gave up 4 bases; unmatched junction bases: 7. The CDR3 runs 17 residues. DNA for the CDR3: TGCGCCAGCAGCCCCGGACTAGCGGGAGGACTATACAATGAGCAGTTCTTC. As protein: CASSPGLAGGLYNEQFF.

The chain combines TRBV9 with TRBJ2-1; TRBD1 might be the D (6 bases). CDR3 size: 15 residues. Deletions cut 3 bases from V and 8 bases from J, with 18 bases between. Germline CDR1 reads SGDLS; CDR2 reads YYNGEE. The chain's CDR3 is CASSAGTNSGHEQFF. The CDR3 nucleotides are TGTGCCAGCAGCGCGGGGACAAATTCGGGTCATGAGCAGTTCTTC.

In its sample, this clone was seen once. Other DNA sequences in the same sample also yield this CDR3. The gene calls are TRBV5-1 and TRBJ1-1; D is undetermined. Germline loops: CDR1 SGHRS, CDR2 YFSETQ. CDR3 size: 14 residues. Between the trimmed V and J ends, which lost 0 bases and 2 bases, there was a span of 8 bases. CDR3 coding DNA: TGCGCCAGCAGCTTGGGGTCGGGTAACACTGAAGCTTTCTTT. It translates to CASSLGSGNTEAFF.

The chain has TRBV5-1 and TRBJ1-1, with D possibly matching TRBD1 (6 bases). Germline assignment: CDR1 SGHRS and CDR2 YFSETQ. The CDR3 is 13 amino acids. The V gene lost 4 bases and the J gene lost 6 bases, with 13 bases spanning the gap. The CDR3, as DNA: TGCGCCAGCAGCCCTCATGGGGGCTCTGAAGCTTTCTTT. It translates to CASSPHGGSEAFF.

This clone was detected only a few times. This chain joins TRBV2 and TRBJ1-4; D is perhaps TRBD1 (5 bases). The CDR3 is 16 amino acids. V was shortened by 8 bases and J by 3 bases, with 19 bases between the two germline ends. CDR1 and CDR2 (germline): SNHLY, FYNNEI. The CDR3 region is CASRGGGSRSNEKLFF. CDR3 DNA: TGTGCCAGCCGGGGCGGGGGGTCGAGGTCTAATGAAAAACTGTTTTTT.

V usage is TRBV7-9 and J usage is TRBJ1-1, with TRBD1 matching 8 bases. The CDR3 is 12 residues long. Germline V lookup: CDR1 SEHNR, CDR2 FQNEAQ (reference sequence). V shed 4 bases and J 11 bases; nucleotides not matched to a gene: 6. The CDR3 here is CASSSQGEGAFF. CDR3 DNA sequence: TGTGCCAGCAGCTCACAGGGGGAAGGGGCTTTCTTT.

This clone was detected once. CDR3 protein: CAWSTGSTGAYTDTQYF. The CDR3 nucleotides are TGTGCCTGGAGTACGGGATCAACAGGGGCCTACACAGATACGCAGTATTTT. The rearrangement uses TRBV30 and TRBJ2-3, with 7 bases matching TRBD1. The J segment lost 2 bases and the V segment lost 2 bases, leaving 13 bases of the junction unmatched. Per germline, CDR1 GTSNPN and CDR2 SVGIG (reference sequence). The CDR3 has 17 residues.

The chain couples TRBV29-1 to TRBJ1-1, with D maybe TRBD1 (6 bases). The germline V and J ends were trimmed by 3 bases and 7 bases, with 15 bases remaining between them. The CDR3 contains 13 residues. From germline, CDR1 is SQVTM and CDR2 ANQGSEA. The DNA of the CDR3 is TGCAGCGTTGACAGGGGTAAAGGGGTTGAAGCTTTCTTT. As protein: CSVDRGKGVEAFF.

This clone was counted between two and nine times. This chain links TRBV5-6 with TRBJ2-7; the D is unclear. The V gene lost 4 bases and the J gene lost 3 bases, with 20 bases spanning the gap. CDR1 and CDR2 from the germline V gene are SGHDT and YYEEEE. The CDR3 loop spans 16 amino acids. CDR3 amino acids: CASSRPRSEAYYEQYF. CDR3 nucleotide sequence: TGTGCCAGCAGCCGGCCGAGAAGCGAGGCCTACTACGAGCAGTACTTC.

The V and J genes are TRBV5-1 and TRBJ2-3; 10 nucleotides match TRBD1. The CDR3 is 15 amino acids. With V trimmed by 5 bases and J by 1 base, 4 bases remained unmatched. The germline CDR1 and CDR2 sequences are SGHRS and YFSETQ. This CDR3 reads CASSPGTGGTDTQYF. The CDR3 coding sequence is TGCGCCAGCAGTCCCGGGACAGGGGGCACAGATACGCAGTATTTT. Based on the CDR3 plus reference TRBV5-1 and TRBJ2-3, the full variable domain is KAGVTQTPRYLIKTRGQQVTLSCSPISGHRSVSWYQQTPGQGLQFLFEYFSETQRNKGNFPGRFSGRQFSNSRSEMNVSTLELGDSALYLCASSPGTGGTDTQYFGPGTRLTVL.

With regard to this clone: Other DNA sequences in the sample encode the same CDR3. The gene calls are TRBV5-1 and TRBJ2-2; no reliable D call. From germline, CDR1 is SGHRS and CDR2 YFSETQ. V was pared by 2 bases and J by 4 bases, with 9 bases between. The CDR3 runs 14 residues. CDR3 in amino acids: CASSLWLLTGELFF. CDR3 nucleotide sequence: TGCGCCAGCAGCTTATGGCTGCTCACCGGGGAGCTGTTTTTT. The full variable domain, its missing parts supplied by reference TRBV5-1 and TRBJ2-2, is KAGVTQTPRYLIKTRGQQVTLSCSPISGHRSVSWYQQTPGQGLQFLFEYFSETQRNKGNFPGRFSGRQFSNSRSEMNVSTLELGDSALYLCASSLWLLTGELFFGEGSRLTVL.

The chain is built from TRBV30 and TRBJ1-1; possibly TRBD1 for D (5 bases). Deletions cut 2 bases from V and 7 bases from J, with 20 bases between. This CDR3 has 15 residues. Looked up from germline, CDR1 is GTSNPN and CDR2 is SVGIG (reference sequence). This CDR3 reads CAWSYNIGRAREAFF. In nucleotides, the CDR3 is TGTGCCTGGAGTTACAACATTGGCAGGGCCCGTGAAGCTTTCTTT. The full variable domain, its missing parts supplied by reference TRBV30 and TRBJ1-1, is SQTIHQWPATLVQPVGSPLSLECTVEGTSNPNLYWYRQAAGRGLQLLFYSVGIGQISSEVPQNLSASRPQDRQFILSSKKLLLSDSGFYLCAWSYNIGRAREAFFGQGTRLTVV.

On this clone: A read error may account for a junction end that differs from germline. The chain joins TRBV6-1 to TRBJ1-5; D not resolved. The CDR3 is 13 residues long. The germline V gene has CDR1 MNHNS and CDR2 SASEGT. DNA for the CDR3: TGTGCCAGCAACGATTGGAGCAATCAGCCCCAACATTTT. Encoded protein: CASNDWSNQPQHF.

This clone occurred many times. The chain joins TRBV2 to TRBJ1-6; D gene uncertain. The germline CDR1 and CDR2 sequences are SNHLY and FYNNEI. The CDR3 has 14 residues. The V and J ends lost 6 bases and 9 bases respectively, with 15 bases between them. CDR3 in amino acids: CASREEGSGSPLHF. In nucleotides, the CDR3 is TGTGCCAGCAGGGAGGAGGGTAGTGGTTCACCCCTCCACTTT.